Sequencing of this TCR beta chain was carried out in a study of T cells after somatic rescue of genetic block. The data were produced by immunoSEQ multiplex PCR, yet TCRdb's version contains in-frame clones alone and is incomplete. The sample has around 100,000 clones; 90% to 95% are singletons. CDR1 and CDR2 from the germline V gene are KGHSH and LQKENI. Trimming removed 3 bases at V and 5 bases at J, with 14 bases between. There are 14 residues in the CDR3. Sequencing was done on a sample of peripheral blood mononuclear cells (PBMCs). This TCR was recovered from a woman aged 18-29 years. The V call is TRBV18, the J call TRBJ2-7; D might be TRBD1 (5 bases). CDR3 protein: CASSPPGRANEQYF. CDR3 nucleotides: TGTGCCAGCTCACCCCCAGGCAGGGCGAACGAGCAGTACTTC.